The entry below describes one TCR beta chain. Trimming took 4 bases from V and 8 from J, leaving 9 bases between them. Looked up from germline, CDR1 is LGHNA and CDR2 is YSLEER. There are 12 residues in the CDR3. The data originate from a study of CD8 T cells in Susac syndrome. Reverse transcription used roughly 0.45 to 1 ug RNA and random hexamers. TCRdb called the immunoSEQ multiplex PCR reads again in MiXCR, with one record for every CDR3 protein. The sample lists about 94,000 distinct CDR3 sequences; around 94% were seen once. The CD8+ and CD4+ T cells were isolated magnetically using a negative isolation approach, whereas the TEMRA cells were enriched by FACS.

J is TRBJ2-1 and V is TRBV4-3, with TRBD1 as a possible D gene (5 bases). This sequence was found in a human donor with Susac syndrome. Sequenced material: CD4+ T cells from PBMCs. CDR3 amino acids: CASSRVQDEQFF. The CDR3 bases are TGCGCCAGCAGCCGCGTACAGGATGAGCAGTTCTTC.